Listed here are 32 T cell receptor beta chains from one sample, sequenced in a study of blood T cell repertoires in COVID-19. TCRdb keeps only in-frame clones here, not all; method: immunoSEQ multiplex PCR. This table has 150,000 to 170,000 clones, about 90% appearing once. The sequencing sample was made of peripheral blood. These receptors were taken from a man in his forties or fifties with acute or convalescent COVID-19.

The V call is TRBV7-2, the J call TRBJ1-5, with 7 bases matching TRBD1. CDR1 SGHTA and CDR2 FQGNSA come from the germline V gene. The CDR3 has 14 residues. The trim removed 4 bases at V and 2 bases at J, leaving 2 bases unmatched. The CDR3 loop is CASSYDRGNQPQHF. The CDR3 DNA reads TGTGCCAGCAGCTATGACAGGGGCAATCAGCCCCAGCATTTT.

The rearrangement links TRBV5-4 to TRBJ2-6; the D gene is possibly TRBD1 (5 bases). Trimming left V 4 bases short and J 3 bases short, with 14 bases between. CDR3 length: 16 residues. CDR1 SGHNT and CDR2 YYREEE come from the germline V gene (reference sequence). The CDR3 sequence is CASSRGQLNGANVLTF. In DNA, the CDR3 is TGTGCCAGCAGCAGGGGCCAACTTAATGGGGCCAACGTCCTGACTTTC.

This clone was observed a few times. The V and J genes are TRBV5-1 and TRBJ2-7; TRBD2 aligns across 9 bases. Germline CDR1 reads SGHRS; CDR2 reads YFSETQ. This CDR3 has 16 amino acids. V was pared by 2 bases and J by 3 bases, with 9 bases of the junction left unmatched. CDR3 DNA sequence: TGCGCCAGCAGCTTTGGTTTAGCGGGAGTAAGCTACGAGCAGTACTTC. It yields the protein CASSFGLAGVSYEQYF.

The chain employs TRBV7-2 and TRBJ2-5; 9 bases align to TRBD2. The ends lost 4 bases at V and 0 bases at J; junction bases unmatched: 9. Germline V gene data show CDR1 as SGHTA and CDR2 as FQGNSA. This CDR3 spans 17 amino acids. CDR3 DNA: TGTGCCAGCAGCTCCCCCTCCCAGCGGGGGGACCAAGAGACCCAGTACTTC. Translated: CASSSPSQRGDQETQYF.

The chain combines TRBV29-1 with TRBJ1-2, with 7 bases identical to TRBD1. The CDR3 is 14 residues long. Trimming took 7 bases from V and 4 from J; bases not matched to a gene: 12. Per the germline V gene, CDR1 is SQVTM and CDR2 is ANQGSEA. CDR3 residues: CSAGEIDRAYGYTF. In DNA, the CDR3 is TGCAGCGCGGGGGAGATCGACAGGGCCTATGGCTACACCTTC.

The chain couples TRBV7-2 to TRBJ1-2; D is unresolved. Germline values: CDR1 SGHTA, CDR2 FQGNSA. Trimming took 1 base from V and 4 from J, leaving 7 bases between them. This CDR3 comprises 13 residues. The CDR3 sequence is CASSLGDTYGYTF. CDR3 DNA sequence: TGTGCCAGCAGCTTAGGTGACACCTATGGCTACACCTTC.

The rearrangement links TRBV20-1 to TRBJ1-1; no definite D call. The CDR3 runs 14 residues. From germline, CDR1 is DFQATT and CDR2 SNEGSKA (reference sequence). V lost 3 bases and J lost 3, with 14 bases in between. In nucleotides, the CDR3 is TGCAGTGCTAGTGGGCCGCGAGGGCACACTGAAGCTTTCTTT. It specifies CSASGPRGHTEAFF.

V usage is TRBV7-9 and J usage is TRBJ1-2; weak D call: TRBD1 (5 bases). Germline V gene data show CDR1 as SEHNR and CDR2 as FQNEAQ (reference sequence). V was trimmed by 5 bases and J by 5 bases, leaving 18 bases between them. The CDR3 runs to 15 residues. Here the CDR3 reads CASSPKTADSYGYTF. The CDR3, as DNA: TGTGCCAGCAGCCCGAAGACAGCCGACTCTTATGGCTACACCTTC.

The rearrangement joins TRBV9 to TRBJ2-1, with 12 bases identical to TRBD2. The J segment lost 0 bases and the V segment lost 0 bases, leaving 4 bases of the junction unmatched. This CDR3 contains 18 residues. Germline CDR1 is SGDLS and CDR2 is YYNGEE. CDR3 protein: CASSVGPLAGGSYNEQFF. Here the CDR3 DNA reads TGTGCCAGCAGCGTAGGACCACTAGCGGGGGGCTCCTACAATGAGCAGTTCTTC.

Only a few counts were recorded for this clone. The V and J genes are TRBV4-2 and TRBJ1-2, with 12 bases lining up with TRBD1. With V trimmed by 5 bases and J by 6 bases, 10 bases remained unmatched. CDR3 length: 16 amino acids. CDR1 and CDR2 (germline): LGHNA, YNFKEQ. CDR3 region: CASSSPGTGGVDGYTF. The DNA for the CDR3 is TGTGCCAGCAGCTCTCCTGGGACAGGGGGCGTTGATGGCTACACCTTC.

The chain carries TRBV4-2 and TRBJ2-1, with a tentative D call TRBD2 (6 bases). Trimming took off 1 base at V and 10 bases at J, with 11 bases between the two ends. The CDR3 sequence is 13 residues long. Germline V gives CDR1 LGHNA, CDR2 YNFKEQ. The CDR3 region has the DNA TGTGCCAGCAGCCAAGCACTAGCCCAAGAGCAGTTCTTC. It encodes CASSQALAQEQFF.

The V and J genes are TRBV7-9 and TRBJ1-1; 10 bases are a match to TRBD1. With 4 bases clipped from V and 4 bases from J, the junction kept 9 bases outside the gene matches. The CDR3 length is 16 residues. CDR1 is SEHNR and CDR2 is FQNEAQ in the germline V gene (reference sequence). The DNA for the CDR3 is TGTGCCAGCAGCTCGGGACAGGGGAAGGTCGGCACTGAAGCTTTCTTT. Its protein is CASSSGQGKVGTEAFF.

The V call is TRBV28, the J call TRBJ1-3; a possible D gene is TRBD1 (6 bases). Trimming pared 2 bases from V and 3 bases from J, leaving 26 bases between. The CDR3 length is 20 residues. Germline values: CDR1 MDHEN, CDR2 SYDVKM. The CDR3 nucleotides read TGTGCCAGCAGTTTAGGGATGGTCTTGGGGCAGGGGATGTTTGGAAACACCATATATTTT. Residues: CASSLGMVLGQGMFGNTIYF.

The chain uses TRBV25-1 and TRBJ1-1; D gene ambiguous. The CDR3 consists of 11 residues. Germline-derived CDR1 and CDR2 are MGHDK and SYGVNS. With 8 bases removed from V and 6 bases from J, the gap between germline ends came to 10 bases. CDR3 coding DNA: TGTGCCAGCGGGAGGGATTCTGAAGCTTTCTTT. It yields the protein CASGRDSEAFF.

CDR3 region: CASSLRSGSLAKNIQYF. The CDR3 bases are TGTGCCAGCAGTTTGAGGAGCGGGTCCTTAGCCAAAAACATTCAGTACTTC. The chain joins TRBV28 to TRBJ2-4, with D perhaps TRBD2 (6 bases). Deletions cut 3 bases from V and 0 bases from J, with 15 bases between. The CDR3 has 17 amino acids. Per the germline V gene, CDR1 is MDHEN and CDR2 is SYDVKM.

This clone was seen just once. V gene TRBV4-2 combines with J gene TRBJ2-1; TRBD2 matches 9 bases. Germline trimming cut 1 base from V and 5 bases from J; bases unmatched to any gene: 6. The CDR3 has 16 residues. The V gene's germline CDR1 is LGHNA and CDR2 YNFKEQ. CDR3 nucleotide sequence: TGTGCCAGCAGCCAAGTCGGGACTAGCACAAACAATGAGCAGTTCTTC. Encoded protein: CASSQVGTSTNNEQFF.

The chain uses TRBV10-3 and TRBJ1-4, with D possibly being TRBD1 (5 bases). Trimming removed 6 bases from V and 6 bases from J, with 11 bases in between. The CDR3 covers 13 residues. Germline V gene lookup returns CDR1 ENHRY and CDR2 SYGVKD. CDR3 sequence reads: CAIRSGQDEKLFF. In DNA, the CDR3 is TGTGCCATCAGATCAGGACAAGATGAAAAACTGTTTTTT.

The rearrangement links TRBV18 to TRBJ1-1, with TRBD1 matching 7 bases. The CDR3 runs 14 residues. Germline V gene data show CDR1 as KGHSH and CDR2 as LQKENI. After removal of 5 bases from V and 4 bases from J, the junction contained 7 bases not matched to a gene. The CDR3 protein is CASSFYRGGTEAFF. The CDR3 nucleotides read TGTGCCAGCTCATTCTACAGGGGAGGCACTGAAGCTTTCTTT.

The gene calls are TRBV30 and TRBJ1-4, with TRBD1 as a possible D gene (5 bases). CDR1 GTSNPN and CDR2 SVGIG come from the germline V gene (reference sequence). CDR3 length: 14 residues. V was clipped by 5 bases and J by 3 bases, with 13 bases between them. The CDR3 loop is CAWGLGEANEKLFF. In DNA form, the CDR3 reads TGTGCCTGGGGATTGGGGGAGGCTAATGAAAAACTGTTTTTT.

This clone was seen once. The chain is built from TRBV18 and TRBJ1-2; no reliable D call. CDR1 KGHSH and CDR2 LQKENI come from the germline V gene. Trimming stripped 7 bases from V and 3 bases from J, with 15 bases between. This CDR3 spans 14 amino acids. CDR3 protein: CASYSGRYDYGYTF. DNA for the CDR3: TGTGCCAGCTACTCGGGGAGGTATGACTATGGCTACACCTTC.

This clone was seen once. The rearrangement links TRBV29-1 to TRBJ1-2; 8 nucleotides line up with TRBD1. CDR1 is SQVTM and CDR2 is ANQGSEA in the germline V gene. This CDR3 region has 13 residues. The trim removed 6 bases at V and 8 bases at J, leaving 11 bases unmatched. DNA for the CDR3: TGCAGCGTGGAATATGACAGGGGACGAGGCTACACCTTC. Translating gives CSVEYDRGRGYTF.

The chain links TRBV28 to TRBJ1-1; 7 bases align to TRBD1. Trimming at V came to 5 bases and at J to 2 bases, leaving 14 bases not matched to a gene. Germline V gene lookup returns CDR1 MDHEN and CDR2 SYDVKM. CDR3 length: 17 residues. The CDR3 region is CASSARWARGLNTEAFF. The CDR3 nucleotides read TGTGCCAGCAGTGCCCGATGGGCCAGGGGGTTAAACACTGAAGCTTTCTTT.

V gene TRBV6-6 combines with J gene TRBJ1-1, with D hard to call. The CDR3 is 14 amino acids. V lost 0 bases, J lost 1 base, and 6 bases lay in between. Germline CDR1 MNHNY, CDR2 SVGAGI (reference sequence). CDR3 coding DNA: TGTGCCAGCAGTTACTCGAGGGAGAACACTGAAGCTTTCTTT. Protein product: CASSYSRENTEAFF.

The rearrangement links TRBV3-1 (or the pseudogene TRBV3-2) to TRBJ2-3, with D possibly matching TRBD2 (5 bases). This CDR3 comprises 15 residues. The V end lost 3 bases, the J end lost 0 bases, and 10 bases lay between the germline ends. Germline assignment: CDR1 LGHDT and CDR2 YNNKEL (reference sequence). CDR3 protein: CASSHSGTSTDTQYF. CDR3 bases: TGTGCCAGCAGCCATTCGGGAACTAGCACAGATACGCAGTATTTT.

The chain joins TRBV10-2 to TRBJ1-6; TRBD1 is a possible D gene (6 bases). The CDR3 totals 13 residues. CDR1 and CDR2 from the germline V gene are WSHSY and SAAADI. The V and J ends lost 8 bases and 9 bases respectively, with 14 bases between them. The CDR3: CASLQGRASPLHF. CDR3 bases: TGCGCCAGCCTCCAGGGGCGGGCTTCACCCCTCCACTTT.

This chain joins TRBV4-1 and TRBJ2-5; a possible D gene is TRBD2 (5 bases). The V gene lost 2 bases and the J gene lost 5 bases, with 15 bases spanning the gap. Germline V gene lookup returns CDR1 MGHRA and CDR2 YSYEKL. This CDR3 is 15 amino acids long. The CDR3 sequence is CASSQRNDYPETQYF. The CDR3 region has the DNA TGCGCCAGCAGCCAACGCAACGACTACCCCGAGACCCAGTACTTC.

The CDR3 nucleotides are TGTGCCAGCAGTGAAGCGGTGGGGCCCTACGAGCAGTACGTC. Protein sequence: CASSEAVGPYEQYV. The chain uses TRBV6-1 and TRBJ2-7; D is possibly TRBD1 (5 bases). This CDR3 has 14 amino acids. Trimming took off 0 bases at V and 2 bases at J, with 8 bases between the two ends. CDR1 and CDR2 from the germline V gene are MNHNS and SASEGT.

This clone was seen once. The chain carries TRBV3-1 (or the pseudogene TRBV3-2) and TRBJ2-7; tentatively, D is TRBD2 (6 bases). The CDR3 has 15 amino acids. V shed 1 base and J shed 0 bases, with 10 bases lying between them. In germline, CDR1 is LGHDT, CDR2 YNNKEL (reference sequence). CDR3: CASSQGPGSSYEQYV. Here the CDR3 DNA reads TGTGCCAGCAGCCAAGGCCCCGGGAGCTCCTACGAGCAGTACGTC.

V usage is TRBV5-1 and J usage is TRBJ1-4; 10 positions match TRBD1. The CDR3 extends over 16 amino acids. V shed 4 bases and J 5 bases; nucleotides not matched to a gene: 8. Germline values: CDR1 SGHRS, CDR2 YFSETQ. CDR3 nucleotide sequence: TGCGCCAGCAGCACCCAGACAGGGGGCCGGAATGAAAAACTGTTTTTT. Protein sequence: CASSTQTGGRNEKLFF.

This clone was observed a single time. This rearrangement joins TRBV9 to TRBJ1-2, with 11 bases that match TRBD1. The CDR3 totals 16 residues. Germline CDR1 is SGDLS and CDR2 is YYNGEE. The junction had 9 bases not matched to a gene; V was cut back by 2 bases and J by 6 bases. CDR3 sequence reads: CASSVLKGQGADGYTF. In DNA, the CDR3 is TGTGCCAGCAGCGTTCTCAAAGGACAGGGGGCCGATGGCTACACCTTC.

The CDR3 is CAISESGGRETQYF. Written as DNA, the CDR3 is TGTGCCATCAGTGAGTCGGGCGGGAGGGAGACCCAGTACTTC. V is TRBV10-3 and J is TRBJ2-5; 8 bases are shared with TRBD2. The V gene end was trimmed by 0 bases and the J gene end by 5 bases; junction bases not matched to a gene: 2. CDR3 length equals 14 residues. Germline V CDR1 and CDR2: ENHRY, SYGVKD.

J is TRBJ1-1 and V is TRBV19; tentatively, D is TRBD1 (6 bases). The CDR3 covers 14 residues. Germline assignment: CDR1 LNHDA and CDR2 SQIVND (reference sequence). V gave up 5 bases and J gave up 6 bases, with 16 bases separating them. The CDR3 here is CASSGRPRGPEAFF. CDR3 coding DNA: TGTGCCAGTAGTGGACGGCCCAGGGGTCCTGAAGCTTTCTTT.